The TCR beta chain under discussion was sequenced for a study of vaccination effects on CD4 cells after COVID-19. Study-wide findings and caveats: Only a few convalescent patients and no early post-infection timepoints featured in the study.

A remark on this clone: As yet, its antigen is unknown.

The junction had 2 bases not matched to a gene; V was cut back by 4 bases and J by 3 bases. This CDR3 comprises 13 residues. The germline V gene encodes CDR1 LNHDA and CDR2 SQIVND (reference sequence). ViraFEST assay sequencing came after antigen-specific CD4+ T cells were expanded with viral peptide pools. CD4+ T cell isolation took place after about nine days of culture. None of the vaccinated had previously contracted SARS-CoV-2, and their nucleocapsid antibodies tested negative. PBMC were cultured at a few million per well with roughly 10 IU/ml IL-2 and roughly 10 ug/ml peptides. The table came from immunoSEQ multiplex PCR; TCRdb's copy has only in-frame clones and leaves some out. The data hold some 69,000 clones, with about four fifths observed a single time.

The chain combines TRBV19 with TRBJ1-1; 7 bases map to TRBD1. The clonotype was recovered from a human donor who received a COVID-19 vaccine. This specimen was CD4+ T cells from PBMCs cultured with HCoV-NL63 spike peptides, taken before COVID-19 vaccination. CDR3 in DNA: TGTGCCAGTAGTACTACAGGGGACACTGAAGCTTTCTTT. It yields the protein CASSTTGDTEAFF.